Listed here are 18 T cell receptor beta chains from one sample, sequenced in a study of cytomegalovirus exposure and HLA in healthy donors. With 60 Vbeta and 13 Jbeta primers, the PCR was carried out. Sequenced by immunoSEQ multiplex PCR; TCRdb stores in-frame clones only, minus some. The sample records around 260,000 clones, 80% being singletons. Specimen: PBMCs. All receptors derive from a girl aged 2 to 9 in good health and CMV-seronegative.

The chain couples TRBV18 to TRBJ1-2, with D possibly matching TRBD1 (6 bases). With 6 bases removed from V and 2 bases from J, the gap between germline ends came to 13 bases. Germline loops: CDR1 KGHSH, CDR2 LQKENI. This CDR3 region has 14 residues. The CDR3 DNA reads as TGTGCCAGCTCCTGGACAGAACTGAACTATGGCTACACCTTC. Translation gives CASSWTELNYGYTF. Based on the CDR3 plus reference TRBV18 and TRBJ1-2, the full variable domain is NAGVMQNPRHLVRRRGQEARLRCSPMKGHSHVYWYRQLPEEGLKFMVYLQKENIIDESGMPKERFSAEFPKEGPSILRIQQVVRGDSAAYFCASSWTELNYGYTFGSGTRLTVV.

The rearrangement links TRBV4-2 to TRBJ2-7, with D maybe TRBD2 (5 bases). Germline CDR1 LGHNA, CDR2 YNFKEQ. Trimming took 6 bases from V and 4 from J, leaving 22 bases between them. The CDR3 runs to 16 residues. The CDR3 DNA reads TGTGCCAGCAGTCCGAAGGGTTCAAGCGGTGGTTACGAGCAGTACTTC. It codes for CASSPKGSSGGYEQYF.

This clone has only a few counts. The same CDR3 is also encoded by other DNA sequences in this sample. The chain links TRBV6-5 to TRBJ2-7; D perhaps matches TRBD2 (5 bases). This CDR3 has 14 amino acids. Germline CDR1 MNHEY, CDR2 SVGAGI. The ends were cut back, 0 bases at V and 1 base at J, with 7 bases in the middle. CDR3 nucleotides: TGTGCCAGCAGTTACTCTGGGAGTTCCTACGAGCAGTACTTC. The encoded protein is CASSYSGSSYEQYF.

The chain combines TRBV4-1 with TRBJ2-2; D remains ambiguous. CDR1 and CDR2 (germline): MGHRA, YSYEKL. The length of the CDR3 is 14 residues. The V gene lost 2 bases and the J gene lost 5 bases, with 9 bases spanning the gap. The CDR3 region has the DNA TGCGCCAGCAGCCAATATCTGGCAACCGGGGAGCTGTTTTTT. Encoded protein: CASSQYLATGELFF.

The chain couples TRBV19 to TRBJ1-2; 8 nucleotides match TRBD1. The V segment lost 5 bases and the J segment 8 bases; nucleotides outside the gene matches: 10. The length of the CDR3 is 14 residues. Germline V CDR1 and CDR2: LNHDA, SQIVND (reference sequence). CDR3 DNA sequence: TGTGCCAGTAGTTTCGACAGGGGTAGGCGCGGCTACACCTTC. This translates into CASSFDRGRRGYTF.

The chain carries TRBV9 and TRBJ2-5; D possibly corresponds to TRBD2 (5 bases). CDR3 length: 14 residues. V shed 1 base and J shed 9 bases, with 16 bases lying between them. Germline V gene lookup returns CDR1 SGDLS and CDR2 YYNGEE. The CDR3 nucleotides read TGTGCCAGCAGCGTAAGGGCTAGCCCCCGAGCCCAGTACTTC. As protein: CASSVRASPRAQYF.

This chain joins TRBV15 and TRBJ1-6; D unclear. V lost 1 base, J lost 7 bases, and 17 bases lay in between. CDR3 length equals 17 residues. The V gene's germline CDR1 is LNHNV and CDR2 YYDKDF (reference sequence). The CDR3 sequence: CATSRVGFNALNSPLHF. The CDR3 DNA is TGTGCCACCAGCAGAGTCGGTTTTAATGCCCTGAATTCACCCCTCCACTTT.

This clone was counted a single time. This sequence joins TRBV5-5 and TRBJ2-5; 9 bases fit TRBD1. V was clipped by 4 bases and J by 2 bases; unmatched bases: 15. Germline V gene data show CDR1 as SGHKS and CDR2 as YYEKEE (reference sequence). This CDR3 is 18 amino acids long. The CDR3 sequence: CASSPRTGVWGRQETQYF. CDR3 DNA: TGTGCCAGCAGCCCGCGGACAGGGGTTTGGGGAAGACAAGAGACCCAGTACTTC. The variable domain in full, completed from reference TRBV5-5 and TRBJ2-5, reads DAGVTQSPTHLIKTRGQQVTLRCSPISGHKSVSWYQQVLGQGPQFIFQYYEKEERGRGNFPDRFSARQFPNYSSELNVNALLLGDSALYLCASSPRTGVWGRQETQYFGPGTRLLVL.

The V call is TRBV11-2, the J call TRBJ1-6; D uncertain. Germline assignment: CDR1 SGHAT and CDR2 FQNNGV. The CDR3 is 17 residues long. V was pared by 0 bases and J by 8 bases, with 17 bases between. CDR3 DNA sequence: TGTGCCAGCAGCTTAGATCTTTTTCATGGTACGGATTCACCCCTCCACTTT. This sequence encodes CASSLDLFHGTDSPLHF. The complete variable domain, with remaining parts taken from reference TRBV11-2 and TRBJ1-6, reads EAGVAQSPRYKIIEKRQSVAFWCNPISGHATLYWYQQILGQGPKLLIQFQNNGVVDDSQLPKDRFSAERLKGVDSTLKIQPAKLEDSAVYLCASSLDLFHGTDSPLHFGNGTRLTVT.

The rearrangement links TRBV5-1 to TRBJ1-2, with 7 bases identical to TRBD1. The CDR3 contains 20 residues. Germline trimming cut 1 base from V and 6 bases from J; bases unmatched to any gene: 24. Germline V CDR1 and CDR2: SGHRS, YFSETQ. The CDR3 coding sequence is TGCGCCAGCAGCTTGTTTCAGGGGGAGAGCCCAGTTTCGACCCAGGATGGCTACACCTTC. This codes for CASSLFQGESPVSTQDGYTF.

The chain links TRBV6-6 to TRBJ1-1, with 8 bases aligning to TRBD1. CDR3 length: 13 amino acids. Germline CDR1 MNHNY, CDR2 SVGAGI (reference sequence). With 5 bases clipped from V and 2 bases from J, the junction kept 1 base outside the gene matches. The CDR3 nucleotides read TGTGCCAGCAGTACAGGGGGTAACACTGAAGCTTTCTTT. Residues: CASSTGGNTEAFF.

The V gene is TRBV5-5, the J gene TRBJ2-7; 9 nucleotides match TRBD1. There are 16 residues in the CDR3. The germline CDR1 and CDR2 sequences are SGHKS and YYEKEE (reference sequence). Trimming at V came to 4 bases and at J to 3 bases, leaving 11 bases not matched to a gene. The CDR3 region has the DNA TGTGCCAGCAGCCCACAAGACAGGGGGATCCTCTACGAGCAGTACTTC. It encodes CASSPQDRGILYEQYF.

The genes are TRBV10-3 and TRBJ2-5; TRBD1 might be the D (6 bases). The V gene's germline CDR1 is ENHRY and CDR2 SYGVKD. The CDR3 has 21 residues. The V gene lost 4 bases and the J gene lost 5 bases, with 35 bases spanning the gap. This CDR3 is CAISVGLRTRPSGQVMETQYF. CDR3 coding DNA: TGTGCCATCAGTGTGGGTTTAAGAACCAGACCCTCGGGACAAGTCATGGAGACCCAGTACTTC.

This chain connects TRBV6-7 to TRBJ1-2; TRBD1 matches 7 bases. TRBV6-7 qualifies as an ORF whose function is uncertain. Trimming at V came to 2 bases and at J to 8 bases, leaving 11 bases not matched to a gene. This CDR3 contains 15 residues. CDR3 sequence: CASSYPDSGGKGYTF. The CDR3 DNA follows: TGTGCCAGCAGTTACCCAGATTCAGGGGGGAAAGGCTACACCTTC.

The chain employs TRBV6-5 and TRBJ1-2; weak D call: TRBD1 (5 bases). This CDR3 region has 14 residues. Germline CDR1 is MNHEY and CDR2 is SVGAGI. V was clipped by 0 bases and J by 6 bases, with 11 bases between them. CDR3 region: CASSYSQGSDGYTF. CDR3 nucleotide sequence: TGTGCCAGCAGTTACTCTCAGGGATCTGATGGCTACACCTTC.

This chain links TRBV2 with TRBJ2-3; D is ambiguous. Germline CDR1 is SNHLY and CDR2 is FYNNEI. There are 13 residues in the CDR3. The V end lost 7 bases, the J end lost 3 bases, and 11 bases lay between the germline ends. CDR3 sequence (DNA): TGTGCCAGCACCAACATCGGGACAGATACGCAGTATTTT. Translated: CASTNIGTDTQYF.

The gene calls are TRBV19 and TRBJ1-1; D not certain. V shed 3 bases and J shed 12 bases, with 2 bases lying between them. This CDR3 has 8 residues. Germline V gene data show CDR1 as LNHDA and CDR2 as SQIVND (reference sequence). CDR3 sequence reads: CASSITFF. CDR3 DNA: TGTGCCAGTAGTATTACTTTCTTT.

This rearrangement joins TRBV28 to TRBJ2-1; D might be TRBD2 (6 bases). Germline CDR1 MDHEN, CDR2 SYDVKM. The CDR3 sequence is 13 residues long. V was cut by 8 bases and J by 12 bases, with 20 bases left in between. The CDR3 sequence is CASAGILLWGQFF. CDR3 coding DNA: TGTGCCAGCGCGGGGATCCTCCTATGGGGGCAGTTCTTC.